This TCR beta chain emerged from a study of persistence of HIV-infected CD4 T cells. Cells were stimulated with overlapping HIV-1 Gag 15-mer peptides. Sorted nonresponding memory CD4+ T cells were CD40L-negative, CD69-negative, CD45RO-high. Adults with HIV-1 started suppressive ART while chronically infected. Stimulated PBMCs had first been depleted of CD8+ T cells. Sequencing used immunoSEQ version 4 in survey mode. Clones were sequenced by immunoSEQ multiplex PCR, and TCRdb holds only the in-frame ones, with some missing. The profile shows just under 65,000 clones, approximately 75% of them singletons. As to this clone: Its antigen is not identified.

Per the germline V gene, CDR1 is MNHNY and CDR2 is SVGAGI (reference sequence). V was trimmed by 7 bases and J by 8 bases, leaving 20 bases between them. CDR3 size: 14 residues. The sequence was obtained from an adult man with HIV who was CMV-seropositive. This specimen was CD4+ T cells sorted from PBMCs after roughly 20-hour stimulation, taken from a patient who received antiretroviral therapy. The genes are TRBV6-6 and TRBJ1-1; D is ambiguous. In DNA form, the CDR3 reads TGTGCCAGCACCGTAATGGGGATTCGGACGGAAGCTTTCTTT. Protein sequence: CASTVMGIRTEAFF.